This entry lists 22 T cell receptor beta chains sequenced from one sample in a study of T cell responses to AZD1222 COVID-19 vaccine. Profiled with immunoSEQ multiplex PCR; TCRdb holds only in-frame clones, not every one. The sample records some 100,000 clones, 70% to 90% being singletons. Source: peripheral blood, taken on day 0 of AZD1222 vaccination. The origin of the receptors is an adult in good health.

This clone was seen a few times. The J gene is TRBJ2-7, the V gene TRBV5-1, with D tentatively TRBD2 (6 bases). This CDR3 region has 15 residues. V was pared by 0 bases and J by 5 bases, with 15 bases between. Germline assignment: CDR1 SGHRS and CDR2 YFSETQ. CDR3 in DNA: TGCGCCAGCAGCTTGGTGGGACTCGGGGAGGACGAGCAGTACTTC. This sequence encodes CASSLVGLGEDEQYF.

The chain joins TRBV7-6 to TRBJ2-3; D remains unclear. CDR3 length equals 16 residues. V was shortened by 1 base and J by 0 bases, with 11 bases between the two germline ends. The germline V gene has CDR1 SGHVS and CDR2 FNYEAQ. CDR3 DNA sequence: TGTGCCAGCAGCTTAGGGGTACGCCTTAGCACAGATACGCAGTATTTT. Protein sequence: CASSLGVRLSTDTQYF.

This chain links TRBV10-2 with TRBJ1-4, with D possibly TRBD1 on 5 matching bases. CDR3 length: 13 residues. V was pared by 3 bases and J by 6 bases, with 8 bases between. In germline, CDR1 is WSHSY, CDR2 SAAADI. CDR3 sequence: CASSDVGDEKLFF. CDR3 sequence (DNA): TGCGCCAGCAGTGATGTGGGGGATGAAAAACTGTTTTTT.

The chain has TRBV3-1 (or the pseudogene TRBV3-2) and TRBJ1-3, with D maybe TRBD1 (5 bases). Germline V CDR1 and CDR2: LGHDT, YNNKEL (reference sequence). CDR3 length equals 16 residues. V lost 4 bases to trimming and J lost 0 bases, with 13 bases between them. In DNA, the CDR3 is TGTGCCAGCAGCCGGGGCAGGGCCTACTCTGGAAACACCATATATTTT. Translated: CASSRGRAYSGNTIYF.

The gene calls are TRBV5-1 and TRBJ2-1; TRBD1 matches at 12 bases. Trimming cost V 1 base and J 0 bases; bases outside gene matches: 14. The CDR3 is 21 residues long. Germline V gives CDR1 SGHRS, CDR2 YFSETQ. CDR3: CASSLSPSGTGGLSSYNEQFF. CDR3 in DNA: TGCGCCAGCAGCTTGTCTCCTTCCGGGACAGGGGGCCTTAGCTCCTACAATGAGCAGTTCTTC.

The chain employs TRBV6-6 and TRBJ2-1; 11 nucleotides align to TRBD2. Germline CDR1 and CDR2: MNHNY and SVGAGI (reference sequence). The CDR3 length is 15 residues. Losses at the gene ends were 2 bases for V and 9 bases for J; bases not matched to a gene: 6. The CDR3 sequence is CASSYELAGVGEQFF. The CDR3 coding sequence is TGTGCCAGCAGTTACGAACTAGCGGGAGTCGGTGAGCAGTTCTTC.

V is TRBV12-5 and J is TRBJ2-3, with 8 bases identical to TRBD2. The CDR3 runs 11 residues. V was clipped by 6 bases and J by 10 bases; unmatched bases: 3. Germline loops: CDR1 LGHNT, CDR2 FRNRAP. CDR3: CASGPGGSQYF. CDR3 coding DNA: TGTGCTAGTGGCCCGGGGGGGTCGCAGTATTTT.

The chain couples TRBV3-1 (or the pseudogene TRBV3-2) to TRBJ2-7, with D uncertain. Trimming shortened V by 1 base and J by 4 bases, and 14 bases separated the two germline ends. From germline, CDR1 is LGHDT and CDR2 YNNKEL (reference sequence). This CDR3 is built from 15 residues. The CDR3 DNA is TGTGCCAGCAGCCAAGGTGGCTCCCTCCTGTACGAGCAGTACTTC. This translates into CASSQGGSLLYEQYF.

In DNA, the CDR3 is TGTGCCAGCAGCTCTTCTAGCGGGGGTGGCAATGAGCAGTTCTTC. Amino acids: CASSSSSGGGNEQFF. This chain joins TRBV28 and TRBJ2-1; 10 bases line up with TRBD2. The CDR3 length is 15 residues. Trimming cost V 6 bases and J 6 bases; bases outside gene matches: 8. The V gene's germline CDR1 is MDHEN and CDR2 SYDVKM. The full variable domain, in which reference TRBV28 and TRBJ2-1 provide the parts outside the CDR3, is DVKVTQSSRYLVKRTGEKVFLECVQDMDHENMFWYRQDPGLGLRLIYFSYDVKMKEKGDIPEGYSVSREKKERFSLILESASTNQTSMYLCASSSSSGGGNEQFFGPGTRLTVL.

The chain links TRBV3-1 (or the pseudogene TRBV3-2) to TRBJ2-2, with D possibly TRBD1 on 6 matching bases. The germline CDR1 and CDR2 sequences are LGHDT and YNNKEL (reference sequence). This CDR3 region has 16 residues. The V end lost 2 bases, the J end lost 6 bases, and 16 bases lay between the germline ends. The CDR3 loop reads CASSQTITGGPGELFF. CDR3 bases: TGTGCCAGCAGCCAAACAATAACTGGGGGCCCCGGGGAGCTGTTTTTT.

The gene calls are TRBV5-5 and TRBJ1-2; D is ambiguous. V lost 0 bases and J 8 bases, leaving 20 bases between the germline ends. The CDR3 length is 16 residues. Germline loops: CDR1 SGHKS, CDR2 YYEKEE (reference sequence). In DNA, the CDR3 is TGTGCCAGCAGCTTGGTGGCAGTAGATCGTCAGGTCGGCTACACCTTC. Amino acids: CASSLVAVDRQVGYTF.

With regard to this clone: The sample contains more than one DNA sequence encoding this CDR3. The J gene is TRBJ2-1, the V gene TRBV10-3, with TRBD2 matching 13 bases. With 4 bases clipped from V and 9 bases from J, the junction kept 6 bases outside the gene matches. The CDR3 length is 15 residues. The germline gives CDR1 ENHRY, CDR2 SYGVKD. CDR3 residues: CAISGTSGGAGEQFF. DNA of the CDR3: TGTGCCATCAGTGGCACTAGCGGGGGGGCGGGTGAGCAGTTCTTC.

This clone appeared a single time. The chain recombines TRBV5-6 with TRBJ1-5, with D hard to call. This CDR3 is 14 amino acids long. Germline values: CDR1 SGHDT, CDR2 YYEEEE. The V and J ends lost 2 bases and 4 bases respectively, with 10 bases between them. This CDR3 is CASSLGPLNQPQHF. The CDR3 DNA sequence: TGTGCCAGCAGCTTAGGGCCCTTAAATCAGCCCCAGCATTTT.

V gene TRBV5-1 combines with J gene TRBJ2-1; 11 bases are a match to TRBD2. V shed 4 bases and J 8 bases; nucleotides not matched to a gene: 8. The germline CDR1 and CDR2 sequences are SGHRS and YFSETQ. The CDR3 totals 15 residues. CDR3 coding DNA: TGCGCCAGCAGCCCGACAGGACTAGCGGGCGATGAGCAGTTCTTC. It codes for CASSPTGLAGDEQFF.

The chain carries TRBV19 and TRBJ2-5, with 8 bases matching TRBD1. Germline V CDR1 and CDR2: LNHDA, SQIVND (reference sequence). The CDR3 extends over 14 amino acids. J was trimmed by 4 bases and V by 5 bases; bases with no gene match: 6. For the CDR3, the DNA is TGTGCCAGTAGTGCACGACAGGGGACAGAGACCCAGTACTTC. Amino acid sequence: CASSARQGTETQYF.

This chain links TRBV5-4 with TRBJ1-2, with 7 bases lining up with TRBD1. Trimming removed 0 bases from V and 5 bases from J; junction bases left unmatched: 10. Germline loops: CDR1 SGHNT, CDR2 YYREEE (reference sequence). The CDR3 is 16 amino acids. This chain's CDR3 is CASSLVGRGVVYGYTF. CDR3 nucleotide sequence: TGTGCCAGCAGCTTGGTGGGCAGGGGGGTCGTGTATGGCTACACCTTC.

The V gene is TRBV12-3 or TRBV12-4, the J gene TRBJ1-2; 8 nucleotides agree with TRBD1. Trimming cost V 6 bases and J 12 bases; bases outside gene matches: 12. The CDR3 sequence is 13 residues long. Here the CDR3 DNA reads TGTGCCAGCAGCTACGACCGGGACAGGAACCACACCTTC. Amino acid sequence: CASSYDRDRNHTF.

The chain uses TRBV6-5 and TRBJ2-1; the match to TRBD2 covers 7 bases. The CDR3 length is 14 residues. After removal of 5 bases from V and 2 bases from J, the junction contained 3 bases not matched to a gene. Germline values: CDR1 MNHEY, CDR2 SVGAGI. The CDR3 sequence: CASSPGLAYNEQFF. CDR3 coding DNA: TGTGCCAGCAGTCCCGGACTAGCCTACAATGAGCAGTTCTTC.

The chain recombines TRBV5-4 with TRBJ2-1; 11 nucleotides agree with TRBD2. Germline V lookup: CDR1 SGHNT, CDR2 YYREEE (reference sequence). The CDR3 runs to 14 residues. V was pared by 0 bases and J by 9 bases, with 2 bases of the junction left unmatched. The chain's CDR3 is CASSLGLAGIEQFF. The CDR3 DNA sequence: TGTGCCAGCAGCTTGGGACTAGCGGGAATTGAGCAGTTCTTC.

The V and J genes are TRBV4-1 and TRBJ2-1; no clear D gene. Looked up from germline, CDR1 is MGHRA and CDR2 is YSYEKL. The length of the CDR3 is 13 residues. Trimming cost V 0 bases and J 3 bases, with 3 bases left between them. CDR3 DNA sequence: TGCGCCAGCAGCCAAGAACACTACAATGAGCAGTTCTTC. It translates to CASSQEHYNEQFF.

V gene TRBV7-8 combines with J gene TRBJ2-1; D unresolved. V lost 5 bases and J 8 bases, leaving 7 bases between the germline ends. The CDR3 loop spans 11 amino acids. Germline assignment: CDR1 SGHVS and CDR2 FQNEAQ. The CDR3 protein is CASSLMHEQFF. CDR3 bases: TGTGCCAGCAGCCTGATGCATGAGCAGTTCTTC.

The genes are TRBV21-1 and TRBJ2-3; the table's TRBD1 call for D was not verified on the DNA. TRBV21-1 is a pseudogene segment. This CDR3 is built from 16 residues. CDR3 DNA: TGTGCCAGCAGCAAATCTATACAGGGTAACACAGATACGCAGTATTTT. Translation: CASSKSIQGNTDTQYF.